This T cell receptor beta chain came from a study of T-cell reconstitution after alpha-beta-depleted transplantation in children. J gave up 3 bases and V 0 bases, and 5 bases lay outside the gene matches. CDR1 LGHNA and CDR2 YSLEER come from the germline V gene. CDR3 length: 16 residues. For TCRbeta, the library was prepared with unique molecular identifiers. Using its own MiXCR run on the PCR reads, TCRdb lists one record per CDR3 protein. The sample holds over 400,000 distinct CDR3 sequences, under 15% seen once. The table lists this clonotype with many counts. Sequenced material: PBMCs from the stem cell graft donor, taken from the stem cell graft. This TCR derives from a human donor who donated a stem cell graft to a child with combined immunodeficiency. The rearrangement uses TRBV4-3 and TRBJ2-1; 7 bases fit TRBD1. CDR3 sequence: CASSQDETGHYNEQFF. The CDR3 nucleotides read TGCGCCAGCAGCCAAGATGAGACAGGGCACTACAATGAGCAGTTCTTC.